A single T cell receptor (beta chain) is shown here with its context. The data derive from a study of blood T cell repertoires in COVID-19. At the level of the study: Both acute and convalescent COVID-19 samples were obtained from the United States, Italy and Spain.

Some clones are missing from TCRdb's copy, which holds only in-frame ones; the method was immunoSEQ multiplex PCR. The table has fewer than 400,000 clones, more than 90% seen once. All enrollees were roughly 18 to 100 years old and from roughly 26 US areas. Participants were placed into cohorts based on the clinical history they reported. The CDR3 contains 16 residues. Germline CDR1 LNHNV, CDR2 YYDKDF (reference sequence). V gave up 5 bases and J gave up 7 bases, with 21 bases separating them. The chain employs TRBV15 and TRBJ2-1; D may be TRBD2 (5 bases). This clonotype originated in a woman between 25 and 40 years old who had recovered from COVID-19. The specimen sequenced was PBMCs or T cells enriched from blood (not recorded which). Here the CDR3 reads CATSPLGTGSRNEQFF. The DNA of the CDR3 is TGTGCCACCAGCCCCCTGGGAACGGGAAGTCGGAATGAGCAGTTCTTC.